This entry lists 17 T cell receptor beta chains sequenced from one sample in a study of T cells in Graves' hyperthyroidism and ophthalmopathy. What was amplified from RNA transcripts were TCR beta CDR3 regions. TCR CDR3 underwent first-round RT-PCR with the HTBI primer set. TCRdb reanalysed the multiplex PCR reads using MiXCR and keeps one entry per CDR3 protein. The data hold roughly 600,000 distinct CDR3 sequences, with around 13% observed a single time. Sequencing was done on a sample of blood. Receptors originate from a woman aged 50 to 60 with Graves' ophthalmopathy.

This clonotype was seen a few times. This clone may be a read error of a much larger clone one base away. No DNA is shown, since the ends of the CDR3 on it are uncertain; the CDR3 is the one TCRdb lists. This rearrangement joins TRBV5-1 to TRBJ2-1. Germline CDR1 SGHRS, CDR2 YFSETQ. Both ends counted, the CDR3 spans 15 residues. The CDR3 here is CASSLGVGVGNEQSF.

In this sample, this clonotype turned up a few times. The gene calls are TRBV18 and TRBJ1-6; TRBD1 agrees at 9 bases. The CDR3 is made up of 14 amino acids. Germline-derived CDR1 and CDR2 are KGHSH and LQKENI. V gave up 5 bases and J gave up 9 bases; unmatched junction bases: 5. For the CDR3, the DNA is TGTGCCAGCTCAACCCGGGACAGGGTTTCACCCCTCCACTTT. This encodes CASSTRDRVSPLHF.

As concerns this clonotype: Just one base apart from a much larger clone, this may be a read error. The CDR3, as DNA: TGTGCCAGCAGCGCCTTTAGCAGGAGTGAGGAGACCCAGTACTTC. It encodes CASSAFSRSEETQYF. The chain recombines TRBV9 with TRBJ2-5; no clear D gene. The ends were cut back, 3 bases at V and 5 bases at J, with 17 bases in the middle. Germline-derived CDR1 and CDR2 are SGDLS and YYNGEE. The CDR3 spans 15 residues. The full variable domain, its missing parts supplied by reference TRBV9 and TRBJ2-5, is DSGVTQTPKHLITATGQRVTLRCSPRSGDLSVYWYQQSLDQGLQFLIQYYNGEERAKGNILERFSAQQFPDLHSELNLSSLELGDSALYFCASSAFSRSEETQYFGPGTRLLVL.

The chain combines TRBV5-5 with TRBJ1-6, with no clear D. The CDR3 covers 16 residues. Trimming left V 4 bases short and J 7 bases short, with 18 bases between. Germline assignment: CDR1 SGHKS and CDR2 YYEKEE (reference sequence). DNA of the CDR3: TGTGCCAGCAGCCCCCCAGGTCGACCGGAAAATTCACCCCTCCACTTT. Its protein is CASSPPGRPENSPLHF.

The chain joins TRBV3-1 to TRBJ2-7; either TRBD1 or TRBD2 may supply D (5 bases each). The V end lost 2 bases, the J end lost 4 bases, and 12 bases lay between the germline ends. The length of the CDR3 is 14 residues. Per the germline V gene, CDR1 is LGHDT and CDR2 is YNNKEL (reference sequence). The CDR3 spells CASSQSGTTYEQYF. CDR3 nucleotides: TGTGCCAGCAGCCAATCCGGGACCACATACGAGCAGTACTTC.

The chain links TRBV20-1 to TRBJ2-1, with TRBD1 matching over 8 bases. The germline V gene encodes CDR1 DFQATT and CDR2 SNEGSKA (reference sequence). This CDR3 is built from 15 residues. J lost 12 bases, V lost 1 base, and 14 bases had no gene match. For the CDR3, the DNA is TGCAGTGCTAGAGGATCAAGGGACAGGATAACTGGGCAGTTCTTC. Translation: CSARGSRDRITGQFF.

This clonotype has more than one count but fewer than ten. The genes are TRBV6-1 and TRBJ2-6, with TRBD1 as a possible D gene (5 bases). This CDR3 region has 17 residues. V was shortened by 5 bases and J by 1 base, with 15 bases between the two germline ends. Germline V lookup: CDR1 MNHNS, CDR2 SASEGT. The CDR3 nucleotides are TGTGCCAGCAGTTATCTTAGGGGTTGGTCTGGGGCCAACGTCCTGACTTTC. Its protein is CASSYLRGWSGANVLTF.

This clonotype was counted at least ten times. The chain joins TRBV6-2 or TRBV6-3 to TRBJ1-1; D is possibly TRBD1 (5 bases). This CDR3 is built from 15 residues. Germline CDR1 is MNHEY and CDR2 is SVGEGT. The ends were cut back, 10 bases at V and 3 bases at J, with 21 bases in the middle. This chain's CDR3 is CATRDGRRRDTEAFF. CDR3 nucleotide sequence: TGTGCCACGCGGGACGGCAGAAGAAGGGACACTGAAGCTTTCTTT.

This clonotype has a count of ten or more. CDR3 sequence (DNA): TGTGCTAGTGCCAAAGGCCAACTCTACAATGAGCAGTTCTTC. Encoded protein: CASAKGQLYNEQFF. The V and J genes are TRBV12-5 and TRBJ2-1, with D unresolved. From germline, CDR1 is LGHNT and CDR2 FRNRAP. This CDR3 has 14 residues. Trimming took 7 bases from V and 3 from J, leaving 13 bases between them.

This chain connects TRBV5-4 to TRBJ2-7; a possible D gene is TRBD1 (5 bases). V was clipped by 0 bases and J by 2 bases, with 18 bases between them. Germline values: CDR1 SGHNT, CDR2 YYREEE (reference sequence). There are 17 residues in the CDR3. The CDR3 reads CASSLGWQGTMAYEQYF. In DNA, the CDR3 is TGTGCCAGCAGCTTGGGTTGGCAGGGAACTATGGCCTACGAGCAGTACTTC.

In its sample, this clonotype was seen many times. The V gene is TRBV18, the J gene TRBJ2-7, with TRBD1 matching over 7 bases. V lost 8 bases, J lost 3 bases, and 10 bases stayed unmatched. Germline values: CDR1 KGHSH, CDR2 LQKENI. This CDR3 has 14 residues. The CDR3 protein is CASSPRQGSYEQYF. The DNA of the CDR3 is TGTGCCAGCAGCCCACGACAGGGTAGCTACGAGCAGTACTTC.

This chain links TRBV6-5 with TRBJ1-2; 9 nucleotides align to TRBD1. The ends lost 1 base at V and 4 bases at J; junction bases unmatched: 10. From germline, CDR1 is MNHEY and CDR2 SVGAGI. The CDR3 covers 17 residues. CDR3 DNA sequence: TGTGCCAGCAGTTACTTCGGACAGGGGTCGACAATCTATGGCTACACCTTC. This encodes CASSYFGQGSTIYGYTF.

The chain joins TRBV29-1 to TRBJ2-1, with 12 positions matching TRBD1. The CDR3 runs to 18 residues. In germline, CDR1 is SQVTM, CDR2 ANQGSEA. J lost 1 base, V lost 1 base, and 8 bases had no gene match. This CDR3 is CSVEGQGGQGASYNEQFF. The DNA for the CDR3 is TGCAGCGTTGAAGGGCAGGGGGGACAGGGGGCATCCTACAATGAGCAGTTCTTC.

This clonotype has a count of ten or more. The J gene is TRBJ1-2, the V gene TRBV28; possibly TRBD1 for D (5 bases). Germline V CDR1 and CDR2: MDHEN, SYDVKM. This CDR3 is built from 15 residues. V was trimmed by 5 bases and J by 7 bases, leaving 20 bases between them. DNA of the CDR3: TGTGCCAGCAGTACCCCGTCGGGGCTAACAGGTGGCTACACCTTC. Translating it yields CASSTPSGLTGGYTF.

This clonotype was found many times. The chain recombines TRBV27 with TRBJ1-6; D is undetermined. Germline V lookup: CDR1 MNHEY, CDR2 SMNVEV (reference sequence). This CDR3 has 16 amino acids. The ends were cut back, 4 bases at V and 10 bases at J, with 20 bases in the middle. Written as DNA, the CDR3 is TGTGCCAGCAGTTCTACTCTTTGGTCACGTAACTCACCCCTCCACTTT. As protein: CASSSTLWSRNSPLHF.

The rearrangement uses TRBV7-9 and TRBJ1-3; TRBD1 is a possible D gene (5 bases). The CDR3 runs to 15 residues. The germline V gene encodes CDR1 SEHNR and CDR2 FQNEAQ (reference sequence). The V end was cut by 2 bases, the J end by 0 bases, with 8 bases between. DNA of the CDR3: TGTGCCAGCAGCTTAACTCAGGGCTCTGGAAACACCATATATTTT. Translating gives CASSLTQGSGNTIYF.

This clonotype was picked up many times. The rearrangement joins TRBV28 to TRBJ2-3, with D possibly being TRBD1 (6 bases). Trimming shortened V by 4 bases and J by 0 bases, and 14 bases separated the two germline ends. The CDR3 consists of 16 residues. CDR1 and CDR2 (germline): MDHEN, SYDVKM. The CDR3 here is CASSSPGRGSTDTQYF. The CDR3 DNA sequence: TGTGCCAGCAGTTCCCCTGGCAGGGGAAGCACAGATACGCAGTATTTT.